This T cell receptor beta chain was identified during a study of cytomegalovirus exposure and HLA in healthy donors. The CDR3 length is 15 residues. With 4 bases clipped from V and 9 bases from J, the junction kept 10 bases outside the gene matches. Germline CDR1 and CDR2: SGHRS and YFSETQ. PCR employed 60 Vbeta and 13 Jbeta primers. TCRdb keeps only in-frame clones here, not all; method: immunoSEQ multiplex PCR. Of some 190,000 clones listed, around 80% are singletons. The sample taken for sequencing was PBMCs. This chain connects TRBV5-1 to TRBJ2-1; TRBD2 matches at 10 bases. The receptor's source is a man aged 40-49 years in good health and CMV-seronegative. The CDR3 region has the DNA TGCGCCAGCAGCCCCCCCCTAGCGGGAGTAGCTGAGCAGTTCTTC. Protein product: CASSPPLAGVAEQFF.